This TCR beta chain was recovered during a study of blood T cell repertoires in COVID-19. Study in general: Spain, Italy and the United States supplied samples that represented acute and convalescent COVID-19. The cDNA or gDNA used as material had been derived from T cells, B-cell-depleted T cells, or PBMCs.

The junction had 5 bases not matched to a gene; V was cut back by 0 bases and J by 5 bases. Germline CDR1 is MNHNS and CDR2 is SASEGT. This CDR3 has 15 residues. In the original analysis: Nucleated cell counts were estimated from reference gene primer amplification. Using immunoSEQ multiplex PCR, the repertoire was profiled, and TCRdb retains in-frame clones only, with some absent. V and J calls and clone size are those listed in that table; D and trimming were worked out from the DNA. The sample has about 130,000 clones; over 75% are singletons. The chain has TRBV6-1 and TRBJ1-2; 8 nucleotides agree with TRBD1. Sequenced input: peripheral blood. The clonotype was recovered from a man older than 75 with active or convalescent COVID-19. CDR3 in DNA: TGTGCCAGCAGTGAAGCGGGTGGACAGGGATATGGCTACACCTTC. It translates to CASSEAGGQGYGYTF.